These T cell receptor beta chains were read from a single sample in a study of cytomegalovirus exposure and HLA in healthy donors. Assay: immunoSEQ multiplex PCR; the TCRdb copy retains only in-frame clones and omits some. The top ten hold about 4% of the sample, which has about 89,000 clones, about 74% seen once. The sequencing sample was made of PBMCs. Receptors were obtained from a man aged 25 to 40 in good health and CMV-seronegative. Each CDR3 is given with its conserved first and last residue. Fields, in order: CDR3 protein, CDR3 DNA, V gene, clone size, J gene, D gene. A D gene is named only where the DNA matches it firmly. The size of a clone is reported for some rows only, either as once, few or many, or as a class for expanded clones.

CASSPGTGDNQPQHF TGTGCCAGCTCTCCCGGGACAGGGGACAATCAGCCCCAGCATTTT TRBV18 NA TRBJ1-5 TRBD1
CASSLPGQQYGYTF TGTGCCAGTAGTCTCCCGGGACAGCAATATGGCTACACCTTC TRBV19 NA TRBJ1-2 TRBD1
CASNPGGAGVRNEQFF TGCGCCAGCAACCCTGGCGGCGCGGGGGTCCGTAATGAGCAGTTCTTC TRBV5-1 NA TRBJ2-1 TRBD2
CASSLYAAGTSGSHTGELFF TGCGCCAGCAGCTTGTATGCCGCCGGGACTAGCGGGAGCCACACCGGGGAGCTGTTTTTT TRBV5-1 NA TRBJ2-2 TRBD2
CASSHREGYEQYF TGCGCCAGCAGCCACAGGGAGGGCTACGAGCAGTACTTC TRBV5-1 NA TRBJ2-7 NA
CSGYTVNEQFF TGCAGTGGTTATACAGTGAATGAGCAGTTCTTC TRBV20-1 few TRBJ2-1 NA
CATSNRGRYGYTF TGTGCCACCAGCAACAGGGGACGTTATGGCTACACCTTC TRBV15 NA TRBJ1-2 TRBD1
CASSLQGSTNTEAFF TGTGCCAGCAGCTTACAGGGTTCCACGAACACTGAAGCTTTCTTT TRBV7-2 few TRBJ1-1 NA
CASSLVTRSGANVLTF TGTGCCAGCAGCTTAGTTACTCGCTCTGGGGCCAACGTCCTGACTTTC TRBV11-2 NA TRBJ2-6 NA
CASSAQGGSYEQYF TGTGCCAGCAGCGCACAGGGGGGCTCCTACGAGCAGTACTTC TRBV7-9 once TRBJ2-7 TRBD1
CASSEGRQGDYNEQFF TGTGCCAGCAGTGAGGGAAGACAGGGGGACTACAATGAGCAGTTCTTC TRBV6-4 NA TRBJ2-1 TRBD1
CASSLGAQGTTDTQYF TGTGCCAGCAGCTTAGGGGCTCAGGGCACTACAGATACGCAGTATTTT TRBV11-3 NA TRBJ2-3 NA
CASSKTGGIAYEQYF TGTGCCAGCAGCAAGACAGGGGGCATCGCCTACGAGCAGTACTTC TRBV27 NA TRBJ2-7 TRBD1
CASSPRGGVNTEAFF TGTGCCAGCAGCCCCCGGGGAGGCGTGAACACTGAAGCTTTCTTT TRBV9 NA TRBJ1-1 NA
CASSIGLTYEKLFF TGTGCCAGCAGTATTGGACTCACCTACGAAAAACTGTTTTTT TRBV2 NA TRBJ1-4 NA
CASSATGTGGHEQYF TGTGCCAGCAGTGCGACCGGGACAGGGGGCCACGAGCAGTACTTC TRBV6-4 few TRBJ2-7 TRBD1
CASSPYEGRGGHNEQFF TGTGCCAGCAGCCCATATGAAGGTCGGGGGGGCCACAATGAGCAGTTCTTC TRBV7-9 NA TRBJ2-1 TRBD2
CASSHTGGGEQYF TGTGCCAGCAGCCATACAGGGGGTGGCGAGCAGTACTTC TRBV7-9 NA TRBJ2-7 TRBD1
CAIRVGGTEAFF TGTGCCATCAGGGTGGGGGGAACTGAAGCTTTCTTT TRBV10-3 NA TRBJ1-1 NA
CASRVQERRTGELFF TGCGCCAGCAGGGTACAGGAGCGAAGGACCGGGGAGCTGTTTTTT TRBV10-1 NA TRBJ2-2 NA
CASTRTGPPTNEKLFF TGTGCCAGCACCAGGACAGGACCCCCAACTAATGAAAAACTGTTTTTT TRBV2 NA TRBJ1-4 TRBD1
CASSDGTSGGYNEQFF TGTGCCAGCAGTGACGGGACTAGCGGGGGCTACAATGAGCAGTTCTTC TRBV6-4 NA TRBJ2-1 TRBD2
CASSPPNGRSGNTIYF TGTGCCAGCTCACCACCGAACGGGAGGTCTGGAAACACCATATATTTT TRBV18 NA TRBJ1-3 NA
CASSQGTGGTGRNIQYF TGCGCCAGCAGCCAAGGGACGGGCGGGACAGGGAGGAACATTCAGTACTTC TRBV4-3 NA TRBJ2-4 TRBD1
CASRPHSRGAEETQYF TGTGCAAGTCGCCCCCACTCGCGGGGGGCCGAGGAGACCCAGTACTTC TRBV12-2 NA TRBJ2-5 NA
CASRGRDYEQYF TGTGCCAGCAGAGGACGGGACTACGAGCAGTACTTC TRBV28 NA TRBJ2-7 NA
CSVDGTSGGAPYNEQFF TGCAGCGTTGACGGGACTAGCGGGGGGGCCCCCTACAATGAGCAGTTCTTC TRBV29-1 NA TRBJ2-1 TRBD2
CAWSVPGPYGYTF TGTGCCTGGAGTGTACCAGGCCCCTATGGCTACACCTTC TRBV30 NA TRBJ1-2 NA
CASSEQLRQYF TGTGCCAGCAGTGAACAACTTAGACAGTACTTC TRBV6-1 NA TRBJ2-7 NA
CASSLFALSSYNSPLHF TGTGCCAGCAGCTTATTTGCCCTAAGCTCCTATAATTCACCCCTCCACTTT TRBV7-2 once TRBJ1-6 NA
CASSEQGSYGYTF TGTGCCAGCAGTGAACAGGGGAGCTATGGCTACACCTTC TRBV2 once TRBJ1-2 NA
CASSMTGAEAFF TGTGCCAGCAGCATGACAGGAGCTGAAGCTTTCTTT TRBV6-1 few TRBJ1-1 NA
CASREGQGRVETQYF TGCGCCAGCAGGGAGGGGCAGGGTCGTGTAGAGACCCAGTACTTC TRBV5-1 NA TRBJ2-5 NA
CASSPRQGRYNEQFF TGTGCCAGCAGCCCGCGACAGGGGCGATACAATGAGCAGTTCTTC TRBV7-9 NA TRBJ2-1 TRBD1
CASSLQGRNTEAFF TGTGCCAGCAGCTTACAGGGGAGGAACACTGAAGCTTTCTTT TRBV7-9 NA TRBJ1-1 NA